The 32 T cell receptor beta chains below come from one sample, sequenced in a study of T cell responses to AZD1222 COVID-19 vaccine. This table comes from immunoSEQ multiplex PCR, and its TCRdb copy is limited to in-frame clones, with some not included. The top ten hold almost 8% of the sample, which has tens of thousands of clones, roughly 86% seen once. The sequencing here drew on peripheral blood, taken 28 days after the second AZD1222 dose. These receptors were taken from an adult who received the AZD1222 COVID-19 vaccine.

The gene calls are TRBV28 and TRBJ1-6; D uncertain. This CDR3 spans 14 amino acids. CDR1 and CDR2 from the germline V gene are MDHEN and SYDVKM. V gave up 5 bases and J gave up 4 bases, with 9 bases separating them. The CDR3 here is CASSLGLYNSPLHF. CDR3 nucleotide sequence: TGTGCCAGCAGTCTCGGGTTGTATAATTCACCCCTCCACTTT. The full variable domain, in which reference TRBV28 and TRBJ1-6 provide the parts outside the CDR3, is DVKVTQSSRYLVKRTGEKVFLECVQDMDHENMFWYRQDPGLGLRLIYFSYDVKMKEKGDIPEGYSVSREKKERFSLILESASTNQTSMYLCASSLGLYNSPLHFGNGTRLTVT.

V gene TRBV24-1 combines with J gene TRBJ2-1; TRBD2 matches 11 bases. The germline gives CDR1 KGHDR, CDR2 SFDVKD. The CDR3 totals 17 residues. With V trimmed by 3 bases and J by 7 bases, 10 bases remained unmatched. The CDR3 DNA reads TGTGCCACCAGTGATCCCGGGGCTAGCGGGGGGAAAAATGAGCAGTTCTTC. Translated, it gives CATSDPGASGGKNEQFF.

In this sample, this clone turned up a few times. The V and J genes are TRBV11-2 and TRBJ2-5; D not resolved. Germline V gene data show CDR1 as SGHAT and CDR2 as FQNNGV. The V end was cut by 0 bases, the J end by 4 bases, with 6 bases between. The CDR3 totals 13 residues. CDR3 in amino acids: CASSLERSETQYF. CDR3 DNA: TGTGCCAGCAGCTTAGAAAGGTCAGAGACCCAGTACTTC.

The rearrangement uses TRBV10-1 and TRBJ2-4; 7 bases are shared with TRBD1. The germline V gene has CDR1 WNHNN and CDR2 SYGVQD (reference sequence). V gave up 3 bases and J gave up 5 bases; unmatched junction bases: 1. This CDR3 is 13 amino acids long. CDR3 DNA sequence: TGCGCCAGCAGTGAAGGGGGCCAAAACATTCAGTACTTC. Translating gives CASSEGGQNIQYF.

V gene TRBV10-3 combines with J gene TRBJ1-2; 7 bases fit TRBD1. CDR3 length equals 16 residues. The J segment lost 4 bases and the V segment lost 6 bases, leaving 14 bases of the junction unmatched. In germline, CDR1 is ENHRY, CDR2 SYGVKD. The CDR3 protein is CAIRPTQGQGVYGYTF. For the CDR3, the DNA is TGTGCCATCAGGCCGACACAGGGCCAGGGGGTCTATGGCTACACCTTC.

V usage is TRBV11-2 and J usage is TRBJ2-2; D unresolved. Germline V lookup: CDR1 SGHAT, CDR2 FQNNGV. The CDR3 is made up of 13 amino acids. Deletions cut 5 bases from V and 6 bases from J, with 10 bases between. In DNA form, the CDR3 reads TGTGCCAGCAGCCCCGGGTGGGCCGGGGAGCTGTTTTTT. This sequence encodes CASSPGWAGELFF.

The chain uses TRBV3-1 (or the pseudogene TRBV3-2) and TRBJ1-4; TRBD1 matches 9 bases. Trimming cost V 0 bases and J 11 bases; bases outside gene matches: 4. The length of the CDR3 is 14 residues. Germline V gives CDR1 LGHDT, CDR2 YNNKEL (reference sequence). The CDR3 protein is CASSQEGGQGKLFF. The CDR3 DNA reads TGTGCCAGCAGCCAAGAAGGGGGACAGGGCAAACTGTTTTTT.

CDR3 in DNA: TGCGCCAGCAGCTTAGGGACAGGGTATCAAGACACTGAAGCTTTCTTT. This gives the protein CASSLGTGYQDTEAFF. The chain has TRBV5-1 and TRBJ1-1; 9 bases fit TRBD1. This CDR3 region has 16 residues. Germline CDR1 is SGHRS and CDR2 is YFSETQ. V was clipped by 2 bases and J by 3 bases; unmatched bases: 8.

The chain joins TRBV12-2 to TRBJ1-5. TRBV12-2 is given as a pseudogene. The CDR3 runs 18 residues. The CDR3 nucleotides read TGTGCAAAGGGCCGGGGACCTAGGATATGTTATAGCAATCAGCCCCAGCATTTT. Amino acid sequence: CAKGRGPRICYSNQPQHF.

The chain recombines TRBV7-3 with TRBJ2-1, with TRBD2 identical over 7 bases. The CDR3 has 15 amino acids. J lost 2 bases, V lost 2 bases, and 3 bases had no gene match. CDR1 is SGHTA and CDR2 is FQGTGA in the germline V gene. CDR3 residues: CASSLSAGAYNEQFF. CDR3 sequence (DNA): TGTGCCAGCAGCTTATCCGCGGGGGCCTACAATGAGCAGTTCTTC.

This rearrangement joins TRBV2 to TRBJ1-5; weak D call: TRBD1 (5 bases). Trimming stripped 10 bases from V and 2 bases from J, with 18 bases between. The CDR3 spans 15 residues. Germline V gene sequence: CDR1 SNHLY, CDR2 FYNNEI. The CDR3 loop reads CATRGDFGGNQPQHF. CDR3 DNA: TGTGCCACTAGGGGAGATTTCGGAGGCAATCAGCCCCAGCATTTT.

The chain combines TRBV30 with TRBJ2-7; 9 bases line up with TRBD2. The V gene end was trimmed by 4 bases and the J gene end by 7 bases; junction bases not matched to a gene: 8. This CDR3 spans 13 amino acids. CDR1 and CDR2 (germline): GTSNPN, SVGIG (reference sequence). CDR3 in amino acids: CAWNAGGRGEQYF. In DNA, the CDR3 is TGTGCCTGGAACGCGGGGGGGCGTGGAGAGCAGTACTTC. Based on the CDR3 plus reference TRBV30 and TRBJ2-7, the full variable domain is SQTIHQWPATLVQPVGSPLSLECTVEGTSNPNLYWYRQAAGRGLQLLFYSVGIGQISSEVPQNLSASRPQDRQFILSSKKLLLSDSGFYLCAWNAGGRGEQYFGPGTRLTVT.

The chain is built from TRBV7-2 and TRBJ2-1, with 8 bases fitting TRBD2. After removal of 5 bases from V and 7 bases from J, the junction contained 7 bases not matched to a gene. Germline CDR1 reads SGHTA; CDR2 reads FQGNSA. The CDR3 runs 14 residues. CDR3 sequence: CASSRGGVWNEQFF. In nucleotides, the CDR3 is TGTGCCAGCAGCCGGGGGGGAGTTTGGAATGAGCAGTTCTTC.

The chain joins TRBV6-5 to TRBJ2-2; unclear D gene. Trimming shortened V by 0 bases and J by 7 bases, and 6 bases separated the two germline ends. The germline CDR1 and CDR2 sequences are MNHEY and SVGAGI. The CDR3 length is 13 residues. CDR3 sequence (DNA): TGTGCCAGCAGTTACTCCTGGGGCGGGGAGCTGTTTTTT. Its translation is CASSYSWGGELFF.

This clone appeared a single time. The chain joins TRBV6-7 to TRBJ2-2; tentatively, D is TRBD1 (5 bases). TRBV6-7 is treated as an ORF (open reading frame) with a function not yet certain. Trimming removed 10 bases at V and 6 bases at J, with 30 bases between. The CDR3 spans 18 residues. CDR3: CATTITVQDSGVAGELFF. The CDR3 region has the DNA TGTGCCACCACAATTACGGTACAGGATAGTGGCGTGGCCGGGGAGCTGTTTTTT.

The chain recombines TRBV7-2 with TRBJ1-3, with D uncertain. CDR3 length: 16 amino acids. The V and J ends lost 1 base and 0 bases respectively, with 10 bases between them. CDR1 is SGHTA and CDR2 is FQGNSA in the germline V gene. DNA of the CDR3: TGTGCCAGCAGCTTAGTAGCCGGTAGCTCTGGAAACACCATATATTTT. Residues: CASSLVAGSSGNTIYF.

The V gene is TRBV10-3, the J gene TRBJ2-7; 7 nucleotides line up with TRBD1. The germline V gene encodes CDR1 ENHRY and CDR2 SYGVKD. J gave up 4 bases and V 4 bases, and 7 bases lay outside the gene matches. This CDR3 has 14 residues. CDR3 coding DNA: TGTGCCATCAGTGCGGGACAGCTGATGTACGAGCAGTACTTC. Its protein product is CAISAGQLMYEQYF.

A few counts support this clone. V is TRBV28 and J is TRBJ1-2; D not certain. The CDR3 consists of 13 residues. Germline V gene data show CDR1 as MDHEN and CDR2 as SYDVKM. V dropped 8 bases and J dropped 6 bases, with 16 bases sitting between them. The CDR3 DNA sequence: TGTGCCAGCCGAAGGAGGGAGACACATGGCTACACCTTC. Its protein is CASRRRETHGYTF.

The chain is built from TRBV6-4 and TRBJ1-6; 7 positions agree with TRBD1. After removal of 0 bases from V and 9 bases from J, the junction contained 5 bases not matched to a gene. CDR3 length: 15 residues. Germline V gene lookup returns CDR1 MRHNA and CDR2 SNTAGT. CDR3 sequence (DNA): TGTGCCAGCAGTGACTCGTGGGACAGCTTTTCACCCCTCCACTTT. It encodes CASSDSWDSFSPLHF.

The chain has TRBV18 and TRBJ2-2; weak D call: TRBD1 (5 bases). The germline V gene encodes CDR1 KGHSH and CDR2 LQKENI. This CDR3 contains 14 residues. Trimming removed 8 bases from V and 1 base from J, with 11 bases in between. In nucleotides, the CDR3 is TGTGCCAGCGCGCTCCAGGGGAACACCGGGGAGCTGTTTTTT. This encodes CASALQGNTGELFF.

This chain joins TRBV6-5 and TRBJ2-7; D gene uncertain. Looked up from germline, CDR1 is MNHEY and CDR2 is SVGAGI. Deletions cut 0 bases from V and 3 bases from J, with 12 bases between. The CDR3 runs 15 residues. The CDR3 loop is CASSYSLRPVYEQYF. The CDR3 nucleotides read TGTGCCAGCAGTTACTCCCTGAGGCCGGTCTACGAGCAGTACTTC.

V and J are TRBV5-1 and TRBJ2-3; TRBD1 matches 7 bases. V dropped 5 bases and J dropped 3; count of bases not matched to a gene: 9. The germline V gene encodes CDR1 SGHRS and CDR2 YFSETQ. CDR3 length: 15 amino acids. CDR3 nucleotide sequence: TGCGCCAGCAGACCATCCGACAGGGCGACAGATACGCAGTATTTT. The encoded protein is CASRPSDRATDTQYF.

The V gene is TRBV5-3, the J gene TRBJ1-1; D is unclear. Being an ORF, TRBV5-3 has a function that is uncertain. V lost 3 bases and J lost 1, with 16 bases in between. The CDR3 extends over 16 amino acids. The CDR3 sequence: CARSSFIGIPNTEAFF. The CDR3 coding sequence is TGTGCCAGAAGCTCCTTCATCGGGATTCCGAACACTGAAGCTTTCTTT.

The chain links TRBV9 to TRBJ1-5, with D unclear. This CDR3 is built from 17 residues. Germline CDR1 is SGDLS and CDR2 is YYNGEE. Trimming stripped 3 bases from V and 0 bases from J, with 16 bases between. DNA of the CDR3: TGTGCCAGCAGCGAGTCCCCTTTCGATTATAGCAATCAGCCCCAGCATTTT. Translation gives CASSESPFDYSNQPQHF.

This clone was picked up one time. As DNA, the CDR3 is TGTGCCAGCAGTTCCACGACCGGGACAGGGAATCAGCCCCAGCATTTT. This sequence encodes CASSSTTGTGNQPQHF. The rearrangement uses TRBV28 and TRBJ1-5; 9 bases are a match to TRBD1. The CDR3 runs 16 residues. The germline gives CDR1 MDHEN, CDR2 SYDVKM. J lost 4 bases, V lost 4 bases, and 8 bases had no gene match.

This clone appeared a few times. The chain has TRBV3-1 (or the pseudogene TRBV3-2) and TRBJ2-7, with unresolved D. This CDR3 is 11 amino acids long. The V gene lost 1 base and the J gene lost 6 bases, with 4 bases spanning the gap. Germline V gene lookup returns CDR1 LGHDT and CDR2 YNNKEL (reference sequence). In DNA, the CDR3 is TGTGCCAGCAGCCAAGCTTCCGAGCAGTACTTC. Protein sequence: CASSQASEQYF.

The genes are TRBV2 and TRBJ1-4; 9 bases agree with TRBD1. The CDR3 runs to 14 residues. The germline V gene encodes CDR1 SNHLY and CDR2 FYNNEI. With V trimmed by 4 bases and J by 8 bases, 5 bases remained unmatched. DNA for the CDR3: TGTGCCAGCAGTGCACAGGGGGCTTCGGAAAAACTGTTTTTT. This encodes CASSAQGASEKLFF.

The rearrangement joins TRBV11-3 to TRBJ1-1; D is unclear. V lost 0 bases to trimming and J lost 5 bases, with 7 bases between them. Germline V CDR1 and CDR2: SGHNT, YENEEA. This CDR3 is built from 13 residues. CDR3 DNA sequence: TGTGCCAGCAGCTTAGACTCGGGGACTGAAGCTTTCTTT. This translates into CASSLDSGTEAFF. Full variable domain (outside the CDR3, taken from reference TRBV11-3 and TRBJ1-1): EAGVVQSPRYKIIEKKQPVAFWCNPISGHNTLYWYLQNLGQGPELLIRYENEEAVDDSQLPKDRFSAERLKGVDSTLKIQPAELGDSAVYLCASSLDSGTEAFFGQGTRLTVV.

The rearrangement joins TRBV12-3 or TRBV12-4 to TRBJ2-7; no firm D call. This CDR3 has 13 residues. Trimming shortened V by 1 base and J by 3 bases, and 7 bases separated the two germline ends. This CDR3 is CASSLGRNYEQYF. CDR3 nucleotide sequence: TGTGCCAGCAGTTTAGGAAGAAACTACGAGCAGTACTTC.

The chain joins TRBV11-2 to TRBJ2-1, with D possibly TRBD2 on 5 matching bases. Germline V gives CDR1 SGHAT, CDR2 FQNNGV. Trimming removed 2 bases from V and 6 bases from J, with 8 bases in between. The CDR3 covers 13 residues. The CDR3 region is CASSLLGSNEQFF. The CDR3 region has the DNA TGTGCCAGCAGCTTACTGGGGAGCAATGAGCAGTTCTTC.

CDR3 nucleotide sequence: TGTGCCAGCGACTCCGGGACAGGGAACTCCTACGAGCAGTACTTC. It translates to CASDSGTGNSYEQYF. This chain uses TRBV6-5 with TRBJ2-7, with 9 bases matching TRBD1. The trim removed 8 bases at V and 0 bases at J, leaving 8 bases unmatched. The CDR3 runs to 15 residues. From germline, CDR1 is MNHEY and CDR2 SVGAGI.

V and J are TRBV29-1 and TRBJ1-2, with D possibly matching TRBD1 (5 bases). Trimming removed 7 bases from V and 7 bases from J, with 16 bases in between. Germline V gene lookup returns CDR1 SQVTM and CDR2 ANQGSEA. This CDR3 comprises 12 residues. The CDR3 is CSANLGEVGYTF. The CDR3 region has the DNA TGCAGCGCGAATTTGGGGGAGGTTGGCTACACCTTC.